This is a list of T cell receptor beta chains from one sample in a study of T-cell memory formation after mild COVID-19. TCRdb used MiXCR to reprocess the 5' RACE reads, holding one entry per CDR3 protein. The sample carries some 350,000 distinct CDR3 sequences, 15% to 20% recorded once. The specimen sequenced was PBMCs or a T cell subset sorted from them (not recorded which). These receptors originate from a man between 18 and 35 years old who had mild COVID-19 (a few samples of this study predate the infection). Cell type and time point are not known. Each CDR3 is given with its conserved first and last residue. The order of the fields is D gene, CDR3 length, clone size, V gene, J gene, CDR3 DNA, CDR3 protein. The D gene is left open where the match is weak. Rows may omit the clone size; those that give it use once, few, many or a size class.

-	16	-	TRBV6-5	TRBJ2-1	TGTGCCAGCAGTTCGATAGCGGCCCCACGTTTAAATGAGCAGTTCTTC	CASSSIAAPRLNEQFF
TRBD1	14	few	TRBV6-5	TRBJ2-7	TGTGCCAGCAGTCGGACAGGACCCTCCTACGAGCAGTACTTC	CASSRTGPSYEQYF
-	15	-	TRBV7-3	TRBJ1-2	TGTGCCAGCAGCTTAGAGGCGGGGTTGGACTATGGCTACACCTTC	CASSLEAGLDYGYTF
-	15	-	TRBV3-1	TRBJ2-6	TGTGCCAGCAGCCTCGGATTCTCTGGGGCCAACGTCCTGACTTTC	CASSLGFSGANVLTF
TRBD1	14	many	TRBV7-2	TRBJ1-4	TGTGCCAGCAGCCGGACAGGGATTTCCCCAAAACTGTTTTTT	CASSRTGISPKLFF
-	17	few	TRBV4-1	TRBJ2-1	TGCGCCAGCAGCCAAGCCCCGGACAGTTACTCCTACAATGAGCAGTTCTTC	CASSQAPDSYSYNEQFF
-	11	few	TRBV6-4	TRBJ1-1	TGTGCCAGCAGGAAAGGACAGTATGCTTTCTTT	CASRKGQYAFF
-	13	few	TRBV27	TRBJ1-1	TGTGCCAGCAGTTGGCTCCCGAACACTGAAGCTTTCTTT	CASSWLPNTEAFF
-	14	many	TRBV28	TRBJ1-5	TGTGCCAGCAGTTTGGCACAGGGAGATCAGCCCCAGCATTTT	CASSLAQGDQPQHF
TRBD2	14	-	TRBV20-1	TRBJ2-7	TGCAGTGCTAGGTGGCGGGGGGCTACCTACGAGCAGTACTTC	CSARWRGATYEQYF
-	14	few	TRBV7-9	TRBJ1-4	TGTGCCAGCAGCTCCGCGGAAGGAAATGAAAAACTGTTTTTT	CASSSAEGNEKLFF
-	17	-	TRBV3-1	TRBJ2-1	TGTGCCAGCAGCCAAGAGGGTACAGGGTGGCTTGACAATGAGCAGTTCTTC	CASSQEGTGWLDNEQFF
-	16	-	TRBV20-1	TRBJ2-6	TGCAGTGCTAGAGACAGGGGGGCCACTGGGGCCAACGTCCTGACTTTC	CSARDRGATGANVLTF
TRBD2	19	-	TRBV4-2	TRBJ2-1	TGTGCCAGCAGCCAAGATGGGGTAGCGGGGGTCAGCTCCTACAATGAGCAGTTCTTC	CASSQDGVAGVSSYNEQFF
TRBD1	14	-	TRBV5-1	TRBJ1-5	TGCGCCAGCAGCTCCGGACAGGGTGGGCAGCCCCAGCATTTT	CASSSGQGGQPQHF
-	14	few	TRBV10-3	TRBJ2-3	TGTGCCATCAGTGAGTCGGGGCTCTCAGATACGCAGTATTTT	CAISESGLSDTQYF
-	15	-	TRBV15	TRBJ2-3	TGTGCCACCAGCAGAGTCCCGGGGTTCACAGATACGCAGTATTTT	CATSRVPGFTDTQYF
-	16	-	TRBV6-5	TRBJ1-4	TGTGCCAGCAGACCCCTTGACGGAGCCTCCTACGGGGAACTGTTTTTT	CASRPLDGASYGELFF
TRBD1	13	-	TRBV4-1	TRBJ1-1	TGCGCCAGCAGCCCTAGGGACAGAGCTGAAGCTTTCTTT	CASSPRDRAEAFF
TRBD1	14	-	TRBV30	TRBJ1-2	TGTGCCTGGAGGACAGGGGCAGCTAACTATGGCTACACCTTC	CAWRTGAANYGYTF
-	13	many	TRBV7-2	TRBJ2-2	TGTGCCAGCAGCTTTCAGCTGCCCGGGGAGCTGTTTTTT	CASSFQLPGELFF
-	14	many	TRBV5-1	TRBJ2-1	TGCGCCAGCAGCTTGCCCCGGGGGGCAGGTGAGCAGTTCTTC	CASSLPRGAGEQFF
-	13	once	TRBV2	TRBJ1-1	TGTGCCAGCAGTGAGGGGCCTGGAGGTGAAGCTTTCTTT	CASSEGPGGEAFF
-	12	-	TRBV7-9	TRBJ2-4	TGTGCCAGCAGTAGTAGCCAAAACATTCAGTACTTC	CASSSSQNIQYF
-	13	few	TRBV10-3	TRBJ1-1	TGTGCCATCAGTGACAGCTTAAACACTGAAGCTTTCTTT	CAISDSLNTEAFF
-	14	-	TRBV5-5	TRBJ2-7	TGTGCCAGCAGCTTGGCCCTGGGCCCCTACGAGCAGTACTTC	CASSLALGPYEQYF
-	14	-	TRBV6-5	TRBJ1-3	TGTGCCAGCACCGGGGGCGAAACGGGAAACACCATATATTTT	CASTGGETGNTIYF
TRBD1	13	-	TRBV20-1	TRBJ1-2	TGCAGTGCCCCGACAGGGGAGGGTGGAGGCTACACCTTC	CSAPTGEGGGYTF
TRBD2	14	many	TRBV7-9	TRBJ2-4	TGTGCCAGCACCCCTGGGACTAGCGGGGATCAGCACCACTTC	CASTPGTSGDQHHF
TRBD1	15	-	TRBV4-2	TRBJ1-1	TGTGCCAGCAGCCAAGATGCACAGGGGGCTGGTGAAGCTTTCTTT	CASSQDAQGAGEAFF
TRBD1	14	few	TRBV7-2	TRBJ2-7	TGTGCCAGCAGCGAGGACAGGCCCCCTAAGGAGCAGTACTTC	CASSEDRPPKEQYF
TRBD1	16	-	TRBV7-2	TRBJ1-5	TGTGCCAGCAGCTTAAGAGGGACAGGAGACGATCAGCCCCAGCATTTT	CASSLRGTGDDQPQHF
-	12	-	TRBV4-1	TRBJ2-3	TGCGCCAGCAGCCACCTGCAGGATACGCAGTATTTT	CASSHLQDTQYF
-	14	-	TRBV4-2	TRBJ2-1	TGTGCCAGCAGCCCAGGGCCAGCCGGGGATGAGCAGTTCTTC	CASSPGPAGDEQFF
TRBD1	14	few	TRBV12-3/TRBV12-4	TRBJ1-1	TGTGCCAGCAGTTCCGGGACAGGGTATACTGAAGCTTTCTTT	CASSSGTGYTEAFF
TRBD1	13	-	TRBV29-1	TRBJ2-2	TGCAGCGTTGGGACAGGGTACACCGGGGAGCTGTTTTTT	CSVGTGYTGELFF
-	16	-	TRBV4-1	TRBJ2-2	TGCGCCAGCAGCCAAGGCGCTCAGGGACGGACCGGGGAGCTGTTTTTT	CASSQGAQGRTGELFF
-	11	-	TRBV20-1	TRBJ2-1	TGCAGTGCTCTAGGAATCGAGGAGCAGTTCTTC	CSALGIEEQFF
-	12	few	TRBV12-3/TRBV12-4	TRBJ1-4	TGTGCCAGCAGTGATGGGGGATCTGAACTGTTTTTT	CASSDGGSELFF
-	14	-	TRBV9	TRBJ1-1	TGTGCCAGCAGCGTAGGAGATGGCGGCACTGAAGCTTTCTTT	CASSVGDGGTEAFF
TRBD1	13	-	TRBV6-5	TRBJ1-2	TGTGCCAGCAGACCCGGGACAGACTATGGCTACACCTTC	CASRPGTDYGYTF
-	13	-	TRBV12-3/TRBV12-4	TRBJ1-1	TGTGCCAGCAGTTTTTTGGACCAGTCTGAAGCTTTCTTT	CASSFLDQSEAFF
-	16	few	TRBV12-3/TRBV12-4	TRBJ1-2	TGTGCCAGCAGTTTAGCATTGTTATCAAAACCCTATGGCTACACCTTC	CASSLALLSKPYGYTF
-	14	many	TRBV4-3	TRBJ2-2	TGCGCCAGCAGCCAAGTTACAGACACCGGGGAGCTGTTTTTT	CASSQVTDTGELFF
-	14	-	TRBV7-2	TRBJ1-2	TGTGCCAGCAGCTTGTTTGAGGGGCACTATGGCTACACCTTC	CASSLFEGHYGYTF
TRBD2	14	many	TRBV7-9	TRBJ2-3	TGTGCCAGCAGCTCTGGACTAGCGGCAGATACGCAGTATTTT	CASSSGLAADTQYF
-	13	-	TRBV10-3	TRBJ2-3	TGTGCCATCAGGATCCCACTCACAGATACGCAGTATTTT	CAIRIPLTDTQYF